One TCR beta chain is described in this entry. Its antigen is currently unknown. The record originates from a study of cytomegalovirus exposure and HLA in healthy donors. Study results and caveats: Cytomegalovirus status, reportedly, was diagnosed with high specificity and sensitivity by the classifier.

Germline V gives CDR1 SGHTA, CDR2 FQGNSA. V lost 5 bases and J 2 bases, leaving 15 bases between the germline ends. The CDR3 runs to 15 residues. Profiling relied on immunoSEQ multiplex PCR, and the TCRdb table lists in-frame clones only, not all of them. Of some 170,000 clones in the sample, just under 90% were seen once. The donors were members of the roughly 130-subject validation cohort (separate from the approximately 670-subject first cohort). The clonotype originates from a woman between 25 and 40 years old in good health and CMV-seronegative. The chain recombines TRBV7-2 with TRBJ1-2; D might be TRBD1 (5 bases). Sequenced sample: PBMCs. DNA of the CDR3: TGTGCCAGCAGCCAGACACGGGACTACAACTATGGCTACACCTTC. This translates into CASSQTRDYNYGYTF.